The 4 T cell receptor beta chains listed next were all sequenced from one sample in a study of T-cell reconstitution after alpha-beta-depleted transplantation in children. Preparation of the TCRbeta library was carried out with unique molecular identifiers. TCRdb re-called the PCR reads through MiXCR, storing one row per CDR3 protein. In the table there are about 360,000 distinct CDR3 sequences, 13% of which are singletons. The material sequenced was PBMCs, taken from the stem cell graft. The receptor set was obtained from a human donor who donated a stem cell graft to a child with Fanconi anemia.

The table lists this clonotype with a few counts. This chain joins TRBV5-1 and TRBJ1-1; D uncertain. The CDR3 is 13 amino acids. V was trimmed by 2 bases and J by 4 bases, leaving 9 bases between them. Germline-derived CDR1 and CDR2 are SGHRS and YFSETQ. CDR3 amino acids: CASSFGHGTEAFF. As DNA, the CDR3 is TGCGCCAGCAGCTTTGGTCACGGCACTGAAGCTTTCTTT.

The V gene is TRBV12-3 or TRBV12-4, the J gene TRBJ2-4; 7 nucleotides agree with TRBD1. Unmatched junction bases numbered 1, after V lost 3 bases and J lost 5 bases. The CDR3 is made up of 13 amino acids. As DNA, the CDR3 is TGTGCCAGCAGTTTCGGACAGGAAAACATTCAGTACTTC. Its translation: CASSFGQENIQYF.

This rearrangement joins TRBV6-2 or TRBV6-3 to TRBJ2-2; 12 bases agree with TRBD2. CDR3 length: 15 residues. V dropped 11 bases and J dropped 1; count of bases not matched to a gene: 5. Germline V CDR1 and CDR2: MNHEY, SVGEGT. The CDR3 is CAAEGLAGNTGELFF. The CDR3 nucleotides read TGTGCCGCAGAGGGACTAGCGGGGAACACCGGGGAGCTGTTTTTT.

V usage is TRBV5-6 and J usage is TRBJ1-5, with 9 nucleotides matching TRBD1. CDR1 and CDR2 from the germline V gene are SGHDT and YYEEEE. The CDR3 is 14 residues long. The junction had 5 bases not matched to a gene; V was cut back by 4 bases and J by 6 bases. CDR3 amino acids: CASSLQGAVQPQHF. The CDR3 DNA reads TGTGCCAGCAGCCTACAGGGGGCAGTTCAGCCCCAGCATTTT.